This TCR beta chain was sequenced for a study of blood T cells in healthy people across ages. With a J-beta primer mix and a sample-barcoded 5' primer, a second PCR ran about 7 to 12 cycles. Each sample provided no less than 2.5 million CDR3-containing paired-end reads. From the 5' RACE reads, TCRdb called clonotypes with MiXCR, one entry per CDR3 protein. This table has around 800,000 distinct CDR3 sequences, approximately 55% appearing once. Points from the study as a whole: Fewer expanded clones and more diversity marked long-lived versus aged donors. The diversity estimates, figures obtained from one million T cells, were considered underestimates. Per-million-T-cell TCR beta diversity fell roughly linearly with age.

Concerning this clonotype itself: What it binds is unknown.

The sample taken for sequencing was blood. This receptor was obtained from an elderly man in good health.

CDR3 region: CASSVNTGELFF. CDR3 bases: TGTGCCAGCAGTGTTAACACCGGGGAGCTGTTTTTT. The chain links TRBV6-1 to TRBJ2-2; D is unclear. CDR3 size: 12 residues. CDR1 is MNHNS, CDR2 SASEGT, per germline. Trimming took off 4 bases at V and 2 bases at J, with 2 bases between the two ends.